This T cell receptor beta chain emerged from a study of blood T cell repertoires in COVID-19. How the authors handled the data: Reference gene primer amplification yielded estimated nucleated cell counts. Libraries were prepared by immunoSEQ multiplex PCR; TCRdb keeps only in-frame clonotypes and omits some of them. Clone size and the V and J calls come from that table; the DNA yielded D and trimming. The sample holds roughly 250,000 clones, around 89% seen once. The junction had 7 bases not matched to a gene; V was cut back by 4 bases and J by 3 bases. This CDR3 is built from 16 residues. From germline, CDR1 is SGHKS and CDR2 YYEKEE (reference sequence).

The sequence derives from a woman aged 40 to 50 with acute or convalescent COVID-19. The specimen was peripheral blood. The chain couples TRBV5-5 to TRBJ2-1, with 10 bases that match TRBD2. The CDR3: CASSPDGTSDYNEQFF. The CDR3 nucleotides read TGTGCCAGCAGCCCAGATGGGACTAGCGACTACAATGAGCAGTTCTTC. The full variable domain, rest sourced from reference TRBV5-5 and TRBJ2-1, is DAGVTQSPTHLIKTRGQQVTLRCSPISGHKSVSWYQQVLGQGPQFIFQYYEKEERGRGNFPDRFSARQFPNYSSELNVNALLLGDSALYLCASSPDGTSDYNEQFFGPGTRLTVL.